One and the same sample provided the 5 T cell receptor beta chains below, sequenced in a study of OX40 agonist ivuxolimab in advanced cancers. The table came from immunoSEQ multiplex PCR; TCRdb's copy has only in-frame clones and leaves some out. Among 70,000 to 80,000 clones, almost 90% were seen once, and the ten largest hold around 0.86%. The sequencing here drew on CD4+ or CD8+ T cells sorted from blood, taken in a trial of the OX40 agonist ivuxolimab. The receptors shown here come from an adult with an advanced solid tumor such as melanoma, head and neck, liver or kidney cancer.

The chain combines TRBV6-5 with TRBJ1-6; no clear D. V dropped 9 bases and J dropped 5 bases, with 11 bases sitting between them. The germline V gene encodes CDR1 MNHEY and CDR2 SVGAGI. The CDR3 extends over 13 amino acids. CDR3 sequence: CASSQENNSPLHF. The CDR3 DNA follows: TGTGCCAGTTCCCAGGAAAATAATTCACCCCTCCACTTT.

The chain uses TRBV5-1 and TRBJ1-2; TRBD1 might be the D (5 bases). This CDR3 has 14 residues. In germline, CDR1 is SGHRS, CDR2 YFSETQ. V dropped 4 bases and J dropped 10 bases, with 20 bases sitting between them. In DNA form, the CDR3 reads TGCGCCAGCAGCCCCGGGGGGACCGTAGTCTACTACACCTTC. This codes for CASSPGGTVVYYTF.

This clone was seen only once. The V gene is TRBV5-1, the J gene TRBJ2-3; 11 nucleotides align to TRBD1. This CDR3 region has 15 residues. V shed 0 bases and J 6 bases; nucleotides not matched to a gene: 3. In germline, CDR1 is SGHRS, CDR2 YFSETQ. This CDR3 is CASSLARDRGDTQYF. The CDR3 DNA reads TGCGCCAGCAGCTTGGCTCGGGACAGGGGGGATACGCAGTATTTT.

The chain combines TRBV7-3 with TRBJ1-2; maybe TRBD1 (5 bases). Germline CDR1 reads SGHTA; CDR2 reads FQGTGA. Trimming removed 5 bases from V and 2 bases from J, with 15 bases in between. The CDR3 consists of 15 residues. For the CDR3, the DNA is TGTGCCAGCAGCCCCTGGGGCGGAAGGAACTATGGCTACACCTTC. Translation gives CASSPWGGRNYGYTF.

The J gene is TRBJ2-3, the V gene TRBV9, with D unclear. Trimming stripped 3 bases from V and 2 bases from J, with 7 bases between. The germline CDR1 and CDR2 sequences are SGDLS and YYNGEE. The CDR3 loop spans 13 amino acids. The CDR3 DNA follows: TGTGCCAGCAGCGCCAACCCCACAGATACGCAGTATTTT. This codes for CASSANPTDTQYF.